The 29 T cell receptor beta chains below all came from one sample that was sequenced in a study of regulatory T cells in long-lasting Graves disease. Time point in this sample: newly diagnosed GD, antithyroid drugs for less than 3 months. PBMCs provided the RNA from which the TCR library was made. Arm-PCR of CDR3 regions with iRepertoire HTBI primers generated TCR beta libraries. TCRdb processed the multiplex PCR reads anew with MiXCR; each CDR3 protein has one entry. The sample includes 550,000 to 700,000 distinct CDR3 sequences, roughly 16% of them seen just once. The sample was also reused in another study, on T cells in Graves' hyperthyroidism and ophthalmopathy.

Sequencing used peripheral blood mononuclear cells (PBMCs), obtained at new diagnosis, from a patient treated with antithyroid drugs. The origin of the receptors is a man aged 18 to 30 with Graves disease.

This clonotype was seen repeatedly, ten times or more. The V call is TRBV28, the J call TRBJ2-3; a weak D match, TRBD2 (6 bases). V gave up 3 bases and J gave up 1 base, with 11 bases separating them. CDR3 length: 15 residues. Germline CDR1 reads MDHEN; CDR2 reads SYDVKM. The CDR3, as DNA: TGTGCCAGCAGTTTCCAGTCTAGCGGCACAGATACGCAGTATTTT. This sequence encodes CASSFQSSGTDTQYF.

The chain combines TRBV10-3 with TRBJ1-6; D is unresolved. The V gene lost 0 bases and the J gene lost 7 bases, with 19 bases spanning the gap. The CDR3 extends over 18 amino acids. Germline lookup yields CDR1 ENHRY and CDR2 SYGVKD. DNA for the CDR3: TGTGCCATCAGTGAGTCGGGAGCATCCGCATTGGGGAATTCACCCCTCCACTTT. It encodes CAISESGASALGNSPLHF.

This clonotype was detected only a few times. The rearrangement joins TRBV5-6 to TRBJ2-3; D unresolved. Germline-derived CDR1 and CDR2 are SGHDT and YYEEEE. This CDR3 has 13 residues. V lost 3 bases and J 2 bases, leaving 7 bases between the germline ends. The CDR3 DNA follows: TGTGCCAGCAGCTCTACGCTCACAGATACGCAGTATTTT. Translating gives CASSSTLTDTQYF. Looking up the rest from reference TRBV5-6 and TRBJ2-3 gives the full variable domain: DAGVTQSPTHLIKTRGQQVTLRCSPKSGHDTVSWYQQALGQGPQFIFQYYEEEERQRGNFPDRFSGHQFPNYSSELNVNALLLGDSALYLCASSSTLTDTQYFGPGTRLTVL.

The sample holds many counts of this clonotype. The gene calls are TRBV3-1 and TRBJ2-7; 7 positions agree with TRBD1. Germline CDR1 reads LGHDT; CDR2 reads YNNKEL (reference sequence). This CDR3 contains 16 residues. V trimming: 3 bases; J trimming: 1 base; junction bases outside the gene matches: 9. CDR3 loop: CASSQGATGPSYEQYF. The CDR3 DNA sequence: TGTGCCAGCAGCCAGGGGGCGACAGGGCCTTCCTACGAGCAGTACTTC.

This clonotype showed up just a few times. This sequence joins TRBV20-1 and TRBJ2-5; no definite D call. CDR1 is DFQATT, CDR2 SNEGSKA, per germline (reference sequence). The CDR3 sequence is 12 residues long. Between the trimmed V and J ends, which lost 3 bases and 5 bases, there was a span of 10 bases. This CDR3 is CSARDSSETQYF. Here the CDR3 DNA reads TGCAGTGCTAGGGATAGTTCTGAGACCCAGTACTTC.

This clonotype was recorded a few times. The chain links TRBV3-1 to TRBJ2-3; 10 positions agree with TRBD2. Germline trimming cut 0 bases from V and 14 bases from J; bases unmatched to any gene: 11. The CDR3 extends over 15 amino acids. The germline CDR1 and CDR2 sequences are LGHDT and YNNKEL (reference sequence). The CDR3 DNA sequence: TGTGCCAGCAGCCAAGATCCGGCTAGCGGGAGTAGGTGGTATTTT. It yields the protein CASSQDPASGSRWYF.

Points on this clonotype: This may arise from a read error, as a much more abundant clone is one base away. J is TRBJ1-4 and V is TRBV15; tentative D call: TRBD1 (6 bases). The V end lost 1 base, the J end lost 7 bases, and 13 bases lay between the germline ends. The V gene's germline CDR1 is LNHNV and CDR2 YYDKDF (reference sequence). The CDR3 length is 15 residues. CDR3 sequence (DNA): TGTGCCACCAGCAGAGGAAGGGGGGTGAGTGAAAAACTGTTTTTT. It yields the protein CATSRGRGVSEKLFF.

This clonotype was observed at least ten times. The chain employs TRBV18 and TRBJ1-1; 8 bases are a match to TRBD1. Germline V lookup: CDR1 KGHSH, CDR2 LQKENI. CDR3 length: 15 amino acids. The junction had 3 bases not matched to a gene; V was cut back by 0 bases and J by 3 bases. Here the CDR3 reads CASSPPTGDDTEAFF. In nucleotides, the CDR3 is TGTGCCAGCTCACCACCGACAGGGGACGACACTGAAGCTTTCTTT.

As regards this clonotype: A much larger clone differs from this one at a single base, so this may be a read error. V usage is TRBV6-5 and J usage is TRBJ2-7; D is ambiguous. CDR3 length: 16 amino acids. Germline values: CDR1 MNHEY, CDR2 SVGAGI. V lost 4 bases and J 0 bases, leaving 16 bases between the germline ends. The CDR3 coding sequence is TGTGCCAGCAGTTCGCCGTTAGGCGAGAGCTCCTACGAGCAGTACTTC. It specifies CASSSPLGESSYEQYF.

This clonotype has at least ten counts. The rearrangement joins TRBV2 to TRBJ1-4, with TRBD1 matching over 8 bases. V lost 8 bases to trimming and J lost 11 bases; unmatched junction nucleotides: 10. From germline, CDR1 is SNHLY and CDR2 FYNNEI. The CDR3 has 13 amino acids. The DNA of the CDR3 is TGTGCCAGCTCCTCGACAGGGGATGGTAAACTGTTTTTT. It encodes CASSSTGDGKLFF.

This clonotype was counted at least ten times. The chain uses TRBV6-1 and TRBJ1-1; D not certain. The length of the CDR3 is 14 residues. Per germline, CDR1 MNHNS and CDR2 SASEGT. V was trimmed by 7 bases and J by 4 bases, leaving 16 bases between them. The CDR3 DNA sequence: TGTGCCAGCACCCCCGATAGTTACGGCACTGAAGCTTTCTTT. The encoded protein is CASTPDSYGTEAFF.

This clonotype was seen only a few times. The chain employs TRBV29-1 and TRBJ2-1; 9 bases agree with TRBD1. The CDR3 covers 15 residues. After removal of 8 bases from V and 2 bases from J, the junction contained 10 bases not matched to a gene. Per germline, CDR1 SQVTM and CDR2 ANQGSEA. The CDR3 nucleotides are TGCAGCACTCCGCCGGGACAGGGCACCTACAATGAGCAGTTCTTC. It translates to CSTPPGQGTYNEQFF.

This clonotype was counted a few times. This chain links TRBV29-1 with TRBJ1-2; D possibly corresponds to TRBD1 (6 bases). Trimming took off 6 bases at V and 4 bases at J, with 24 bases between the two ends. The CDR3 is made up of 16 amino acids. Germline-derived CDR1 and CDR2 are SQVTM and ANQGSEA. The CDR3 coding sequence is TGCAGCGTCGAGGGGGGGGGAGGCTCCTTGGGCTATGGCTACACCTTC. Translated: CSVEGGGGSLGYGYTF. Full variable domain (outside the CDR3, taken from reference TRBV29-1 and TRBJ1-2): SAVISQKPSRDICQRGTSLTIQCQVDSQVTMMFWYRQQPGQSLTLIATANQGSEATYESGFVIDKFPISRPNLTFSTLTVSNMSPEDSSIYLCSVEGGGGSLGYGYTFGSGTRLTVV.

CDR3 coding DNA: TGTGCCAGTAGTATGGCGGGCCGAGGCAATCAGCCCCAGCATTTT. Its protein is CASSMAGRGNQPQHF. This sequence joins TRBV19 and TRBJ1-5; D is undetermined. CDR3 size: 15 residues. V lost 3 bases to trimming and J lost 2 bases, with 11 bases between them. Germline V lookup: CDR1 LNHDA, CDR2 SQIVND (reference sequence). The full variable domain, in which reference TRBV19 and TRBJ1-5 provide the parts outside the CDR3, is DGGITQSPKYLFRKEGQNVTLSCEQNLNHDAMYWYRQDPGQGLRLIYYSQIVNDFQKGDIAEGYSVSREKKESFPLTVTSAQKNPTAFYLCASSMAGRGNQPQHFGDGTRLSIL.

This clonotype was counted only a few times. The chain links TRBV10-3 to TRBJ1-5; D remains unclear. Trimming removed 0 bases from V and 6 bases from J, with 3 bases in between. This CDR3 spans 12 amino acids. The germline V gene has CDR1 ENHRY and CDR2 SYGVKD. The DNA for the CDR3 is TGTGCCATCAGTGAGTCTGGTCAGCCCCAGCATTTT. This gives the protein CAISESGQPQHF.

This clonotype came up many times. The chain recombines TRBV28 with TRBJ2-7; TRBD2 aligns across 12 bases. The CDR3 runs to 15 residues. J was trimmed by 5 bases and V by 5 bases; bases with no gene match: 7. The germline V gene encodes CDR1 MDHEN and CDR2 SYDVKM. CDR3 sequence reads: CASSPRLAGDHEQYF. The DNA for the CDR3 is TGTGCCAGCAGTCCCCGACTAGCGGGAGACCACGAGCAGTACTTC.

This clonotype was picked up many times. The chain couples TRBV5-1 to TRBJ2-5, with TRBD1 matching 7 bases. V lost 4 bases and J lost 5; bases outside the gene matches: 8. This CDR3 is 14 amino acids long. The germline V gene encodes CDR1 SGHRS and CDR2 YFSETQ. The CDR3 sequence: CASSTNDRVETQYF. The CDR3 region has the DNA TGCGCCAGCAGCACGAACGACAGGGTGGAGACCCAGTACTTC.

This clonotype was seen many times. V usage is TRBV11-2 and J usage is TRBJ2-3; the D is unclear. The ends were cut back, 1 base at V and 3 bases at J, with 20 bases in the middle. Germline values: CDR1 SGHAT, CDR2 FQNNGV. This CDR3 is built from 18 residues. CDR3 sequence: CASSLGMLQDIWTDTQYF. For the CDR3, the DNA is TGTGCCAGCAGCTTAGGAATGCTCCAGGATATTTGGACAGATACGCAGTATTTT.

V usage is TRBV6-2 or TRBV6-3 and J usage is TRBJ1-6, with D uncertain. The CDR3 covers 14 residues. Germline values: CDR1 MNHEY, CDR2 SVGEGT. The V and J ends lost 7 bases and 8 bases respectively, with 15 bases between them. DNA for the CDR3: TGTGCCAGCAACCCCGGTGGGATCTATTCACCCCTCCACTTT. Amino acids: CASNPGGIYSPLHF.

This clonotype appeared many times. This chain connects TRBV6-1 to TRBJ1-2; D unresolved. Trimming took 7 bases from V and 4 from J, leaving 16 bases between them. CDR1 is MNHNS, CDR2 SASEGT, per germline. The CDR3 totals 14 residues. The CDR3 DNA follows: TGTGCCAGCACCGAGGACCCTCCTAGCTATGGCTACACCTTC. Protein product: CASTEDPPSYGYTF.

This clonotype has at least ten counts. The chain carries TRBV6-1 and TRBJ2-7; possible D gene TRBD1, 7 bases. V dropped 8 bases and J dropped 0 bases, with 14 bases sitting between them. The CDR3 contains 14 residues. Germline V gene sequence: CDR1 MNHNS, CDR2 SASEGT. The CDR3 loop is CASGGRGDSYEQYF. DNA of the CDR3: TGTGCCAGCGGGGGCAGGGGGGACTCCTACGAGCAGTACTTC.

At least ten counts were recorded for this clonotype. V gene TRBV5-1 combines with J gene TRBJ2-1; no definite D call. The CDR3 length is 13 residues. Germline values: CDR1 SGHRS, CDR2 YFSETQ. V was pared by 0 bases and J by 4 bases, with 5 bases between. The CDR3 here is CASSLELYNEQFF. The CDR3 DNA reads as TGCGCCAGCAGCTTGGAGCTGTACAATGAGCAGTTCTTC.

This clonotype was seen at least ten times. The chain uses TRBV12-3 or TRBV12-4 and TRBJ1-1, with D unresolved. CDR3 length: 12 amino acids. The ends were cut back, 3 bases at V and 7 bases at J, with 9 bases in the middle. The DNA of the CDR3 is TGTGCCAGCAGTTTTGCACAGCTTGAAGCTTTCTTT. Protein: CASSFAQLEAFF.

In its sample, this clonotype was seen many times. The chain employs TRBV28 and TRBJ1-2; D possibly corresponds to TRBD1 (5 bases). Germline V lookup: CDR1 MDHEN, CDR2 SYDVKM. Trimming removed 3 bases at V and 4 bases at J, with 15 bases between. The CDR3 loop spans 15 amino acids. The CDR3 DNA is TGTGCCAGCAGTTTCGTGGCCAGGGTGAGCTATGGCTACACCTTC. Encoded protein: CASSFVARVSYGYTF.

The J gene is TRBJ2-2, the V gene TRBV12-3 or TRBV12-4; the match to TRBD2 covers 9 bases. V gave up 6 bases and J gave up 6 bases; unmatched junction bases: 11. The CDR3 covers 16 residues. The CDR3 loop is CASSPAGGLGAGELFF. Here the CDR3 DNA reads TGTGCCAGCAGCCCCGCGGGAGGGCTTGGCGCCGGGGAGCTGTTTTTT.

This chain joins TRBV12-3 or TRBV12-4 and TRBJ2-6, with 10 bases fitting TRBD1. V dropped 5 bases and J dropped 1; count of bases not matched to a gene: 14. The CDR3 length is 20 residues. The CDR3 protein is CASSLRQGAIPLSGANVLTF. In DNA form, the CDR3 reads TGTGCCAGCAGTCTCAGACAGGGGGCGATTCCCTTATCTGGGGCCAACGTCCTGACTTTC.

This clonotype was counted ten times or more. The V call is TRBV27, the J call TRBJ1-1; 7 nucleotides line up with TRBD1. Trimming removed 6 bases from V and 1 base from J; junction bases left unmatched: 5. The CDR3 runs to 14 residues. Germline CDR1 MNHEY, CDR2 SMNVEV (reference sequence). The CDR3 reads CASSEDRANTEAFF. The CDR3 DNA sequence: TGTGCCAGCAGCGAAGACAGGGCGAACACTGAAGCTTTCTTT.

The sample holds many counts of this clonotype. The chain uses TRBV12-3 or TRBV12-4 and TRBJ2-1; 9 positions agree with TRBD2. V lost 10 bases and J lost 3; bases outside the gene matches: 7. The CDR3 has 14 residues. CDR3 DNA: TGTGCCACCACCCTAGCGGGGTTCTACAATGAGCAGTTCTTC. Amino acid sequence: CATTLAGFYNEQFF.

V and J are TRBV20-1 and TRBJ2-7, with 10 bases fitting TRBD1. The germline CDR1 and CDR2 sequences are DFQATT and SNEGSKA (reference sequence). The CDR3 is 15 residues long. Trimming at V came to 0 bases and at J to 3 bases, leaving 5 bases not matched to a gene. DNA for the CDR3: TGCAGTGCTAGAGATGGTGGGACAGGGGACTACGAGCAGTACTTC. Encoded protein: CSARDGGTGDYEQYF.